The entry below gives a single TCR beta chain sequence along with its context. This clonotype was counted ten times or more. Its antigen remains unidentified. There are no base qualities to consult, and no much larger clone falls within one base. The sample originates from a study of T cells in Graves' hyperthyroidism and ophthalmopathy (dated by TCRdb to about 2019). Some background on the complete study: Peripheral blood was collected at initial diagnosis, before any treatment. TCR V-J signatures able to tell the groups apart were searched for in a discovery cohort of 95 to 100 patients, of whom roughly 42 had Graves' ophthalmopathy and about 55 had stable Graves' hyperthyroidism. Prospective prediction of ophthalmopathy was tested in an independent validation cohort consisting of about 20 hyperthyroidism patients and some 16 patients who later progressed to ophthalmopathy. The 75 to 100 discovery patients were randomly split 7:3 into training and test sets. In roughly six Graves' hyperthyroidism patients, the study also compared T-cell repertoires from thyroid tissue with T-cell repertoires from blood. After sampling, hyperthyroidism patients received methimazole starting at 30 mg daily, and ophthalmopathy patients received high-dose intravenous methylprednisolone. The paper describes TCR Vbeta CDR3 sequencing of around 130 peripheral blood samples, made up of 43 ophthalmopathy patients, roughly 80 hyperthyroidism patients and around 17 progressor patients.

Ophthalmopathy patients had moderately to severely active disease, Clinical Activity Score of at least 3, NOSPECS grade of at least 4, and duration under 3 months. Exclusion was applied to patients with uncontrolled infections, other autoimmune diseases, pregnancy or lactation. Diagnoses were established on the basis of clinical symptoms, serum thyroxine and TRAb, thyroid ultrasound, and orbital computed tomography. PBMCs were separated from roughly 10 ml of fresh peripheral blood using Ficoll-Paque density gradient centrifugation. Total RNA was extracted with Trizol reagent, and quality was checked on an Agilent 2100 Bioanalyzer. The TCR beta CDR3 regions were amplified from the RNA transcripts. A first-round RT-PCR of the TCR CDR3 used the HTBI primer set with the Qiagen OneStep RT-PCR kit. A second multiplex PCR round built the libraries, followed by size selection and purification. Libraries were sequenced paired-end with 100 bp reads on an Illumina HiSeq2000. The original methods were these. SOAPnuke was used to process the raw data, with reads discarded if the reads contained adapters or uncalled bases, had a mean Phred below 15, or lacked an exact constant-primer or identifier match. COPE v1.2.5 was used to merge the high-quality paired reads, and each unique nucleotide sequence was defined as a clonotype. MiTCR v1.1 was used to align clonotypes to the IMGT TRBV, TRBD and TRBJ reference segments. Only V-J combinations with frequency above 0.0001, covering 99.2% of repertoires, were analysed. The TCS score was defined as F50 (clonal expansion) divided by E x V (chaos), with BLOSUM62-based TCRdist calculated between CDR3 peptides within each V-J. Welch's t-statistics and random forest reduced roughly 530 V-J features to 13, which were used in a naive Bayes classifier (R e1071). TCRdb's own reprocessing of the public reads used fastp at Q25 and MiXCR and kept productive beta chains. Rows are unified per CDR3 protein, each entry keeping the most common DNA and genes. None of the V and J calls come from the authors' own analysis; TCRdb made them. Across this sample there are 300,000 or so distinct CDR3 sequences, with around 15% seen only once. The ten biggest clones cover about 50% of the sample.

CDR1 and CDR2 are read off the germline V gene as ENHRY and SYGVKD. V and J lose 5 bases and 2 bases, and a span of 10 bases separates them. The cysteine opens and the phenylalanine closes a CDR3 of 13 amino acids. The read is trimmed to its CDR3 DNA, 39 bases read in frame from base 1. Broad study findings and their caveats: In validation, progression to ophthalmopathy was predicted by the model with 70.59% sensitivity and 72.22% specificity, a median of roughly 6 months before onset. Most expanded thyroid clonotypes (frequency above 0.001) were also detected in blood, suggesting blood repertoires may reflect thyroid immune responses. Sample size was not statistically predetermined, and blinding of investigators to group allocation was not performed. Ophthalmopathy was separated from stable hyperthyroidism by a 13 V-J signature model, with over 85% sensitivity and around 81% specificity obtained in cross-validation and 80%/75% obtained in testing.

The sequence came from a woman aged 55-70 years with Graves' ophthalmopathy. Source material: blood. The chain joins TRBV10-3 to TRBJ2-7; the D gene is perhaps TRBD1, on 5 matching bases. The CDR3 reads as follows: CAISSTATYEQYF. The DNA sequence follows: TGTGCCATCAGTTCGACAGCGACCTACGAGCAGTACTTC.